Following are 8 T cell receptor beta chains from one sample sequenced in a study of human T cells and chemical hapten exposure. TCRdb passed the RACE reads through MiXCR, listing each CDR3 protein once. The data contain roughly 120,000 distinct CDR3 sequences, roughly 14% of them seen just once; the ten biggest clones take up approximately 2.6%. Stated time point: pre-sensitization, week 0. The treatment denotes: therapeutic diphenylcyclopropenone sensitization with weekly scalp DPC. The specimen comprised whole blood, sampled in connection with sensitization to the hapten diphenylcyclopropenone (DPC). The origin of the receptors is a woman aged 18-29 years with alopecia areata. Some clones in this sample may be carry-over from other donors' samples.

In this sample, this clonotype turned up a few times. This chain links TRBV3-1 with TRBJ1-4; maybe TRBD1 (5 bases). Germline assignment: CDR1 LGHDT and CDR2 YNNKEL (reference sequence). Trimming removed 1 base from V and 12 bases from J, with 18 bases in between. This CDR3 has 15 amino acids. This chain's CDR3 is CASSQAARPRGELFF. CDR3 coding DNA: TGTGCCAGCAGCCAAGCAGCGAGGCCCCGGGGGGAACTGTTTTTT.

This clonotype was counted between two and nine times. V gene TRBV29-1 combines with J gene TRBJ2-5; 7 bases are shared with TRBD1. Germline CDR1 and CDR2: SQVTM and ANQGSEA. The CDR3 spans 13 residues. V lost 5 bases to trimming and J lost 4 bases; unmatched junction nucleotides: 7. CDR3 in amino acids: CSVRDSIGETQYF. The CDR3 DNA follows: TGCAGCGTTAGGGACAGTATAGGAGAGACCCAGTACTTC.

This clonotype was seen a few times. The chain carries TRBV6-9 and TRBJ1-2; weak D call: TRBD1 (6 bases). This CDR3 has 15 residues. The V gene lost 4 bases and the J gene lost 7 bases, with 19 bases spanning the gap. The V gene's germline CDR1 is MNHGY and CDR2 SVAAGI. The CDR3 DNA reads as TGTGCCAGCAGTTCCGTCGTGGGGGCCTCTGCTGGCTACACCTTC. Its translation is CASSSVVGASAGYTF.

There are many counts of this clonotype. The rearrangement uses TRBV11-2 and TRBJ1-1; D not certain. V lost 2 bases and J lost 0, with 4 bases in between. From germline, CDR1 is SGHAT and CDR2 FQNNGV. This CDR3 is 13 amino acids long. CDR3: CASSLLMNTEAFF. The CDR3 bases are TGTGCCAGCAGCTTATTGATGAACACTGAAGCTTTCTTT.

J is TRBJ1-6 and V is TRBV7-2; the D is unclear. The CDR3 has 13 residues. V was trimmed by 1 base and J by 14 bases, leaving 12 bases between them. CDR1 SGHTA and CDR2 FQGNSA come from the germline V gene. The chain's CDR3 is CASSLGPGSTLHF. CDR3 DNA: TGTGCCAGCAGCTTAGGACCCGGATCCACCCTCCACTTT. Based on the CDR3 plus reference TRBV7-2 and TRBJ1-6, the full variable domain is GAGVSQSPSNKVTEKGKDVELRCDPISGHTALYWYRQSLGQGLEFLIYFQGNSAPDKSGLPSDRFSAERTGGSVSTLTIQRTQQEDSAVYLCASSLGPGSTLHFGNGTRLTVT.

This clonotype came up a few times. This chain joins TRBV12-3 or TRBV12-4 and TRBJ1-2; 7 bases are a match to TRBD1. The ends lost 6 bases at V and 6 bases at J; junction bases unmatched: 7. The CDR3 length is 13 residues. CDR3 residues: CASRNTGVHGYTF. CDR3 bases: TGTGCCAGCAGAAATACAGGGGTCCATGGCTACACCTTC.

Many counts were recorded for this clonotype. The rearrangement joins TRBV6-2 or TRBV6-3 to TRBJ1-1, with no clear D. There are 11 residues in the CDR3. The V and J ends lost 2 bases and 6 bases respectively, with 4 bases between them. Germline CDR1 MNHEY, CDR2 SVGEGT. CDR3 in DNA: TGTGCCAGCAGTTACAGGGCTGAAGCTTTCTTT. Amino acids: CASSYRAEAFF.

This clonotype was observed many times. The chain recombines TRBV7-2 with TRBJ2-7; TRBD1 matches 8 bases. The germline V gene has CDR1 SGHTA and CDR2 FQGNSA. J gave up 6 bases and V 5 bases, and 9 bases lay outside the gene matches. This CDR3 is built from 14 residues. The CDR3 reads CASSPKWGQVEQYF. The DNA of the CDR3 is TGTGCCAGCAGCCCGAAATGGGGACAGGTCGAGCAGTACTTC.